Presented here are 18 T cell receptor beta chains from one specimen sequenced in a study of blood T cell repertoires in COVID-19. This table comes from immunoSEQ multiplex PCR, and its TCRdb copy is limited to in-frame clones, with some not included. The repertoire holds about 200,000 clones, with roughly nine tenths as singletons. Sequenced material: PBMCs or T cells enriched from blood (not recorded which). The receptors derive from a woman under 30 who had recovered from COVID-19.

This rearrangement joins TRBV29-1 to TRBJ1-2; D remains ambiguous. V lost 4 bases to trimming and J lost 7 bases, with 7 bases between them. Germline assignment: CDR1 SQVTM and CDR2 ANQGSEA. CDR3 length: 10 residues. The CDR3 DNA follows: TGCAGCGTTGGCGAGAGTGGCTACACCTTC. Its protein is CSVGESGYTF.

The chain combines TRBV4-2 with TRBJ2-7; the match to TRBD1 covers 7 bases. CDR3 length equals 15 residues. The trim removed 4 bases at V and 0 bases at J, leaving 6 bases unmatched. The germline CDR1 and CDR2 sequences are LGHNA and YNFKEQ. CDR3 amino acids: CASSLGQSVSYEQYF. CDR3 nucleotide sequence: TGTGCCAGCAGCCTGGGACAGAGTGTCTCCTACGAGCAGTACTTC.

DNA for the CDR3: TGTGCCAGCAGCAGGACAGGGACTAACTATGGCTACACCTTC. Its protein product is CASSRTGTNYGYTF. The chain links TRBV27 to TRBJ1-2; 8 nucleotides match TRBD1. V lost 6 bases and J lost 0; bases outside the gene matches: 3. The CDR3 has 14 amino acids. Germline V gene data show CDR1 as MNHEY and CDR2 as SMNVEV (reference sequence).

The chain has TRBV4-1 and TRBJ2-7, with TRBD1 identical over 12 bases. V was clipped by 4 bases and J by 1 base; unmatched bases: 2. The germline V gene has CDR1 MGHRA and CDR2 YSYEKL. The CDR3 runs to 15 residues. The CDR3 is CASSRDRGRSYEQYF. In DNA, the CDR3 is TGCGCCAGCAGCCGGGACAGGGGGCGATCCTACGAGCAGTACTTC.

The CDR3 loop is CASSQERTGNSPLHF. The CDR3 nucleotides are TGCGCCAGCAGCCAAGAAAGGACAGGGAATTCACCCCTCCACTTT. The chain recombines TRBV4-1 with TRBJ1-6, with 8 positions matching TRBD1. Germline trimming cut 0 bases from V and 7 bases from J; bases unmatched to any gene: 2. CDR3 size: 15 residues. Germline CDR1 is MGHRA and CDR2 is YSYEKL.

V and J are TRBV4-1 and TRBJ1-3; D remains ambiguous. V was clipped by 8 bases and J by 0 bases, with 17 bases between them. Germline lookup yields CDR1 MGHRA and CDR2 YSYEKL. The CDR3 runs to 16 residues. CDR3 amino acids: CASSPGNGISGNTIYF. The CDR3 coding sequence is TGCGCCAGCTCCCCCGGCAACGGGATCTCTGGAAACACCATATATTTT.

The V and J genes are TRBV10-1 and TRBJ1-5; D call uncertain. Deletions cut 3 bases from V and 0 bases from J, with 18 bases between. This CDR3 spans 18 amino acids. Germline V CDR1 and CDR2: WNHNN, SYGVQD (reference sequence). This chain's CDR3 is CASSERGSKSHSNQPQHF. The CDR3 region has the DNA TGCGCCAGCAGTGAACGTGGGAGCAAGTCTCATAGCAATCAGCCCCAGCATTTT.

In DNA, the CDR3 is TGTGCCAGCAGTTTAACGACAGGTCCCTATGGCTACACCTTC. Amino acid sequence: CASSLTTGPYGYTF. This chain joins TRBV28 and TRBJ1-2; D is perhaps TRBD1 (6 bases). The V end lost 2 bases, the J end lost 4 bases, and 11 bases lay between the germline ends. CDR1 MDHEN and CDR2 SYDVKM come from the germline V gene. The CDR3 length is 14 residues.

CDR3 region: CASSLDVGAVGYTF. The CDR3 coding sequence is TGCGCCAGCAGCTTGGATGTGGGGGCAGTCGGCTACACCTTC. The gene calls are TRBV5-1 and TRBJ1-2; D may be TRBD1 (6 bases). The CDR3 consists of 14 residues. V was shortened by 0 bases and J by 8 bases, with 14 bases between the two germline ends. Germline CDR1 and CDR2: SGHRS and YFSETQ.

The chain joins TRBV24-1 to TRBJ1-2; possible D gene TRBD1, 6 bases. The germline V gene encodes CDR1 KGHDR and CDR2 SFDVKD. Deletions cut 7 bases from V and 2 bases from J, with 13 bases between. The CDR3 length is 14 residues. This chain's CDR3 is CATSPGHSNYGYTF. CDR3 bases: TGTGCCACCAGCCCGGGACATTCGAACTATGGCTACACCTTC.

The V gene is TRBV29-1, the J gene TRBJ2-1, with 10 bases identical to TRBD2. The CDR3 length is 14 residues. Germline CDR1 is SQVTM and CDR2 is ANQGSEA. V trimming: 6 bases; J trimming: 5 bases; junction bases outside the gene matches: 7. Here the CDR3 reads CSVGERGGNNEQFF. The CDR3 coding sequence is TGCAGCGTGGGCGAGCGGGGGGGCAACAATGAGCAGTTCTTC.

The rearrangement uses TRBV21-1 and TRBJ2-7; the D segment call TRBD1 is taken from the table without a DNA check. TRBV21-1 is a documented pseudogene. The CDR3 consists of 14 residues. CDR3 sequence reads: CASSRVRGAYEQYF. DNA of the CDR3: TGTGCCAGCAGCAGGGTCAGGGGTGCCTACGAGCAGTACTTC.

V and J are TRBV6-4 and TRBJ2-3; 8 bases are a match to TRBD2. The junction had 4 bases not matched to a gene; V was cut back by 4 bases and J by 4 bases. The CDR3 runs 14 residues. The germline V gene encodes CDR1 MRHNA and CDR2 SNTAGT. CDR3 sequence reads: CASSVAGLADTQYF. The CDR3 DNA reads TGTGCCAGCAGTGTAGCGGGGTTAGCAGATACGCAGTATTTT.

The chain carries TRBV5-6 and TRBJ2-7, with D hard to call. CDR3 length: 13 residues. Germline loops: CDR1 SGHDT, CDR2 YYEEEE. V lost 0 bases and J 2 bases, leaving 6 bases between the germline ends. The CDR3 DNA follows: TGTGCCAGCAGCTTGGATCTAGCCTACGAGCAGTACTTC. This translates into CASSLDLAYEQYF.

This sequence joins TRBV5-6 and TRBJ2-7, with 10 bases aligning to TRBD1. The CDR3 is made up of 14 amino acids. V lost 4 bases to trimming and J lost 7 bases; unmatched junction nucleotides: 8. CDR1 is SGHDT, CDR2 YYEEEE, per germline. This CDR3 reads CASSKSGTGVEQYF. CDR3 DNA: TGTGCCAGCAGCAAGTCCGGGACAGGGGTTGAGCAGTACTTC.

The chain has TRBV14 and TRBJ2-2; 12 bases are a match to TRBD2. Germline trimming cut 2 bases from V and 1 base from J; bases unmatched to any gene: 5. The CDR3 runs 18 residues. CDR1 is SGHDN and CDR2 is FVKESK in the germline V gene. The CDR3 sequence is CASSQRLAGARNTGELFF. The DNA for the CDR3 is TGTGCCAGCAGCCAACGACTAGCGGGGGCCAGGAACACCGGGGAGCTGTTTTTT. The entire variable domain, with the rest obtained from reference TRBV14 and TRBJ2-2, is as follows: EAGVTQFPSHSVIEKGQTVTLRCDPISGHDNLYWYRRVMGKEIKFLLHFVKESKQDESGMPNNRFLAERTGGTYSTLKVQPAELEDSGVYFCASSQRLAGARNTGELFFGEGSRLTVL.

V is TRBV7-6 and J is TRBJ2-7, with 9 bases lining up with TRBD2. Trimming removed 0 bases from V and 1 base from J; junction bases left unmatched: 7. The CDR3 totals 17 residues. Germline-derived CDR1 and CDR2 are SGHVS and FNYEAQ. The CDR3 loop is CASSLAERGDDSYEQYF. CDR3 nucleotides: TGTGCCAGCAGCTTAGCGGAGCGGGGGGACGATTCCTACGAGCAGTACTTC.

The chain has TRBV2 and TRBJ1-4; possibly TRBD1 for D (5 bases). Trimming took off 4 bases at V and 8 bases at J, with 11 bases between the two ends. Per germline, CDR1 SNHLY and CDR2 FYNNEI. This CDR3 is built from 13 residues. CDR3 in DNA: TGTGCCAGCAGTGTTCAGGGTTGGGAAAAACTGTTTTTT. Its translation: CASSVQGWEKLFF.